A single sample is the source of the 29 T cell receptor beta chains below, sequenced in a study of beta chain features in type 1 diabetes. Overall study findings and caveats: For Type 1 diabetes patients, all four CD4+ subsets carried TCRB CDR3s that were moderately but significantly shorter.

These receptors are not linked to any known antigen. The sequenced template was cDNA made from the entire isolated RNA. Libraries were prepared by immunoSEQ multiplex PCR; TCRdb keeps only in-frame clonotypes and omits some of them. The sample contains around 250,000 clones, roughly an eighth of which appear only once. The source material was naive CD4+ T cells from blood. The receptors here all came from a man aged 25-45 years with type 1 diabetes.

This clone was seen a handful of times. This chain joins TRBV4-2 and TRBJ1-5; the match to TRBD1 covers 8 bases. Unmatched junction bases numbered 9, after V lost 0 bases and J lost 2 bases. CDR1 is LGHNA, CDR2 YNFKEQ, per germline. The CDR3 is made up of 18 amino acids. CDR3 sequence reads: CASSQDPTGQGGNQPQHF. CDR3 DNA: TGTGCCAGCAGCCAAGACCCAACCGGACAGGGCGGCAATCAGCCCCAGCATTTT.

This clone has just a few counts. CDR3 DNA sequence: TGCGCCAGCAGCTTGCTCAGGGAGAACACTGAAGCTTTCTTT. This encodes CASSLLRENTEAFF. This chain connects TRBV5-1 to TRBJ1-1, with TRBD1 as a possible D gene (5 bases). V lost 1 base and J 1 base, leaving 8 bases between the germline ends. Per germline, CDR1 SGHRS and CDR2 YFSETQ. CDR3 size: 14 residues.

The chain carries TRBV28 and TRBJ2-5, with 11 positions matching TRBD2. CDR3 length: 15 residues. Trimming cost V 5 bases and J 3 bases; bases outside gene matches: 5. Germline V gene lookup returns CDR1 MDHEN and CDR2 SYDVKM. The CDR3 reads CASSPRGLAEETQYF. CDR3 sequence (DNA): TGTGCCAGCAGTCCCAGGGGACTAGCGGAAGAGACCCAGTACTTC. The full variable domain, in which reference TRBV28 and TRBJ2-5 provide the parts outside the CDR3, is DVKVTQSSRYLVKRTGEKVFLECVQDMDHENMFWYRQDPGLGLRLIYFSYDVKMKEKGDIPEGYSVSREKKERFSLILESASTNQTSMYLCASSPRGLAEETQYFGPGTRLLVL.

This clone was counted a few times. This chain joins TRBV7-9 and TRBJ2-7; 8 nucleotides agree with TRBD2. The CDR3 extends over 15 amino acids. The V and J ends lost 5 bases and 6 bases, in that order; junction bases with no gene match: 12. Germline-derived CDR1 and CDR2 are SEHNR and FQNEAQ (reference sequence). CDR3 in DNA: TGTGCCAGCAGCCTAAACTCGGGAGGGCCCTCCGAGCAGTACTTC. It is translated as CASSLNSGGPSEQYF.

This clone has only a few counts. This rearrangement joins TRBV19 to TRBJ2-6; TRBD1 aligns across 10 bases. This CDR3 has 17 residues. V lost 5 bases and J lost 4; bases outside the gene matches: 8. Germline-derived CDR1 and CDR2 are LNHDA and SQIVND (reference sequence). The CDR3 nucleotides read TGTGCCAGTAGTGCAGACAGGGGGCCGTCGGGGGCCAACGTCCTGACTTTC. Encoded protein: CASSADRGPSGANVLTF.

The chain has TRBV7-3 and TRBJ2-1; maybe TRBD2 (6 bases). With 2 bases removed from V and 10 bases from J, the gap between germline ends came to 15 bases. CDR1 and CDR2 (germline): SGHTA, FQGTGA. This CDR3 is built from 14 residues. DNA of the CDR3: TGTGCCAGCAGCTTATCGGAGGGACTGACGGAGCAGTTCTTC. Translating it yields CASSLSEGLTEQFF.

The V call is TRBV27, the J call TRBJ2-5; 7 bases match TRBD2. Germline V lookup: CDR1 MNHEY, CDR2 SMNVEV (reference sequence). CDR3 size: 14 residues. J lost 5 bases, V lost 4 bases, and 7 bases had no gene match. The CDR3 loop reads CASSSPLRGETQYF. CDR3 nucleotides: TGTGCCAGCAGTTCCCCATTGCGGGGGGAGACCCAGTACTTC.

The CDR3 region has the DNA TGCAGCGTTGTGACTAGAGCCAACGTCCTGACTTTC. Residues: CSVVTRANVLTF. The chain combines TRBV29-1 with TRBJ2-6; perhaps TRBD2 as D (6 bases). This CDR3 contains 12 residues. Germline lookup yields CDR1 SQVTM and CDR2 ANQGSEA. V lost 4 bases, J lost 7 bases, and 8 bases lay in between.

Remarks on this clone: The same CDR3 arises from other DNA sequences in this sample as well. This chain connects TRBV30 to TRBJ1-1, with D perhaps TRBD1 (5 bases). The V gene's germline CDR1 is GTSNPN and CDR2 SVGIG (reference sequence). The CDR3 spans 14 residues. The germline V and J ends were trimmed by 1 base and 3 bases, with 12 bases remaining between them. The CDR3 is CAWSGGWGDTEAFF. DNA for the CDR3: TGTGCCTGGAGTGGGGGCTGGGGGGACACTGAAGCTTTCTTT.

This chain joins TRBV7-3 and TRBJ2-1; D call uncertain. This CDR3 spans 14 amino acids. The V end lost 2 bases, the J end lost 7 bases, and 12 bases lay between the germline ends. In germline, CDR1 is SGHTA, CDR2 FQGTGA. CDR3 DNA: TGTGCCAGCAGCTTATCGGTCCGTCGGAATGAGCAGTTCTTC. Its protein product is CASSLSVRRNEQFF.

The chain is built from TRBV9 and TRBJ1-1, with TRBD1 identical over 8 bases. CDR3 length: 14 amino acids. After removal of 4 bases from V and 2 bases from J, the junction contained 4 bases not matched to a gene. Per germline, CDR1 SGDLS and CDR2 YYNGEE. The CDR3 protein is CASSQGQGNTEAFF. Written as DNA, the CDR3 is TGTGCCAGCAGCCAAGGACAGGGAAACACTGAAGCTTTCTTT.

The chain carries TRBV29-1 and TRBJ2-6; D ambiguous. Germline CDR1 SQVTM, CDR2 ANQGSEA. The V and J ends lost 6 bases and 1 base respectively, with 4 bases between them. CDR3 length equals 12 residues. This CDR3 is CSVQSGANVLTF. The CDR3 DNA is TGCAGCGTCCAATCTGGGGCCAACGTCCTGACTTTC.

The J gene is TRBJ1-1, the V gene TRBV9; a possible D gene is TRBD1 (6 bases). Germline V gene lookup returns CDR1 SGDLS and CDR2 YYNGEE. The germline V and J ends were trimmed by 3 bases and 8 bases, with 11 bases remaining between them. The CDR3 sequence is 12 residues long. This chain's CDR3 is CASSGTGTEAFF. The CDR3 bases are TGTGCCAGCAGCGGAACCGGGACAGAAGCTTTCTTT.

The chain carries TRBV11-2 and TRBJ1-2, with 8 positions matching TRBD1. The CDR3 has 14 amino acids. Per the germline V gene, CDR1 is SGHAT and CDR2 is FQNNGV. V trimming: 4 bases; J trimming: 5 bases; junction bases outside the gene matches: 6. CDR3 sequence (DNA): TGTGCCAGCAGCTCTCCCGACAGGGGTTATGGCTACACCTTC. Its protein is CASSSPDRGYGYTF. Full variable domain (missing parts from reference TRBV11-2 and TRBJ1-2): EAGVAQSPRYKIIEKRQSVAFWCNPISGHATLYWYQQILGQGPKLLIQFQNNGVVDDSQLPKDRFSAERLKGVDSTLKIQPAKLEDSAVYLCASSSPDRGYGYTFGSGTRLTVV.

The chain carries TRBV18 and TRBJ2-6; 10 bases match TRBD1. With 6 bases clipped from V and 4 bases from J, the junction kept 6 bases outside the gene matches. This CDR3 region has 16 residues. Germline-derived CDR1 and CDR2 are KGHSH and LQKENI. The CDR3 DNA is TGTGCCAGCTCTGAGGGACAGGGGAACGGGGCCAACGTCCTGACTTTC. It encodes CASSEGQGNGANVLTF.

The CDR3, as DNA: TGTGCCAGCAGCTTACGGGTTAAGGTTCTCACTGAAGCTTTCTTT. Protein: CASSLRVKVLTEAFF. This rearrangement joins TRBV5-6 to TRBJ1-1, with D uncertain. Germline V CDR1 and CDR2: SGHDT, YYEEEE. This CDR3 is built from 15 residues. The V and J ends lost 2 bases and 4 bases respectively, with 15 bases between them.

This clone was detected a few times. V gene TRBV9 combines with J gene TRBJ2-7; 11 bases are shared with TRBD1. The CDR3 loop spans 15 amino acids. The ends lost 3 bases at V and 3 bases at J; junction bases unmatched: 5. Per germline, CDR1 SGDLS and CDR2 YYNGEE. Written as DNA, the CDR3 is TGTGCCAGCAGCGCCGGACAGGGGGCCTTCTACGAGCAGTACTTC. Its protein product is CASSAGQGAFYEQYF. Full variable domain (remainder filled in from reference TRBV9 and TRBJ2-7): DSGVTQTPKHLITATGQRVTLRCSPRSGDLSVYWYQQSLDQGLQFLIQYYNGEERAKGNILERFSAQQFPDLHSELNLSSLELGDSALYFCASSAGQGAFYEQYFGPGTRLTVT.

This clone was seen only a few times. The chain is built from TRBV6-6 and TRBJ2-1; maybe TRBD2 (5 bases). Germline V CDR1 and CDR2: MNHNY, SVGAGI (reference sequence). This CDR3 is built from 13 residues. V gave up 6 bases and J gave up 8 bases, with 14 bases separating them. The CDR3 is CASREPERYEQFF. In DNA form, the CDR3 reads TGTGCCAGCAGAGAACCAGAGCGGTATGAGCAGTTCTTC.

This clone came up a few times. The V gene is TRBV7-9, the J gene TRBJ2-7, with TRBD2 matching 7 bases. V shed 11 bases and J 3 bases; nucleotides not matched to a gene: 16. The germline gives CDR1 SEHNR, CDR2 FQNEAQ (reference sequence). This CDR3 has 15 amino acids. The CDR3 sequence is CAGGVNLGIYYEQYF. CDR3 in DNA: TGTGCCGGGGGGGTGAACTTGGGGATATACTACGAGCAGTACTTC. Full variable domain (outside the CDR3, taken from reference TRBV7-9 and TRBJ2-7): DTGVSQNPRHKITKRGQNVTFRCDPISEHNRLYWYRQTLGQGPEFLTYFQNEAQLEKSRLLSDRFSAERPKGSFSTLEIQRTEQGDSAMYLCAGGVNLGIYYEQYFGPGTRLTVT.

The genes are TRBV5-1 and TRBJ2-7; 7 bases map to TRBD1. The CDR3 length is 14 residues. Per germline, CDR1 SGHRS and CDR2 YFSETQ. The trim removed 3 bases at V and 2 bases at J, leaving 5 bases unmatched. CDR3 sequence reads: CASSSQGVTYEQYF. DNA for the CDR3: TGCGCCAGCAGCTCGCAGGGGGTTACCTACGAGCAGTACTTC.

The V call is TRBV4-3, the J call TRBJ2-1; D gene unclear. From germline, CDR1 is LGHNA and CDR2 YSLEER. The germline V and J ends were trimmed by 1 base and 4 bases, with 8 bases remaining between them. This CDR3 comprises 14 residues. CDR3 in amino acids: CASSQGLSYNEQFF. CDR3 DNA: TGCGCCAGCAGCCAAGGACTTAGTTACAATGAGCAGTTCTTC.

The chain recombines TRBV6-5 with TRBJ1-2, with 7 bases that match TRBD1. V trimming: 6 bases; J trimming: 2 bases; junction bases outside the gene matches: 9. CDR1 is MNHEY and CDR2 is SVGAGI in the germline V gene. The CDR3 is made up of 15 amino acids. CDR3 amino acids: CASSPGTADNYGYTF. The CDR3 nucleotides read TGTGCCAGCAGCCCCGGGACAGCCGACAACTATGGCTACACCTTC.

This clone was found a few times. The genes are TRBV27 and TRBJ2-2; D possibly corresponds to TRBD2 (6 bases). This CDR3 is built from 14 residues. Trimming pared 8 bases from V and 7 bases from J, leaving 17 bases between. CDR1 and CDR2 (germline): MNHEY, SMNVEV (reference sequence). Here the CDR3 DNA reads TGTGCCAGCTCTCTGGAGGGAGCGAGCGGGGAGCTGTTTTTT. Translated: CASSLEGASGELFF.

The chain uses TRBV7-3 and TRBJ2-3; D perhaps matches TRBD2 (6 bases). The ends were cut back, 3 bases at V and 4 bases at J, with 14 bases in the middle. The V gene's germline CDR1 is SGHTA and CDR2 FQGTGA. The CDR3 extends over 15 amino acids. CDR3 bases: TGTGCCAGCAGCTTTAGCGGAGTCTGGTCAGATACGCAGTATTTT. It codes for CASSFSGVWSDTQYF.

The rearrangement joins TRBV4-2 to TRBJ1-4, with a weak D call TRBD1 (6 bases). Trimming removed 1 base at V and 5 bases at J, with 11 bases between. Germline CDR1 is LGHNA and CDR2 is YNFKEQ. The CDR3 contains 15 residues. The CDR3 reads CASSQARQANEKLFF. The CDR3 DNA reads as TGTGCCAGCAGCCAAGCCCGACAGGCAAATGAAAAACTGTTTTTT.

This clone has only a few counts. The chain's CDR3 is CSVVVVGSTEAFF. The CDR3 region has the DNA TGCAGCGTTGTAGTGGTCGGGAGCACTGAAGCTTTCTTT. The rearrangement uses TRBV29-1 and TRBJ1-1; no reliable D call. Looked up from germline, CDR1 is SQVTM and CDR2 is ANQGSEA. V was trimmed by 4 bases and J by 4 bases, leaving 13 bases between them. The CDR3 extends over 13 amino acids.

There are a few counts of this clone. This chain joins TRBV6-4 and TRBJ2-3; no clear D. This CDR3 region has 13 residues. Trimming removed 0 bases from V and 5 bases from J, with 6 bases in between. The germline gives CDR1 MRHNA, CDR2 SNTAGT. The DNA of the CDR3 is TGTGCCAGCAGTGACTCTAACGGAGATACGCAGTATTTT. Amino acid sequence: CASSDSNGDTQYF.

The chain combines TRBV18 with TRBJ2-7; 7 bases align to TRBD1. Losses at the gene ends were 5 bases for V and 5 bases for J; bases not matched to a gene: 9. This CDR3 region has 14 residues. The germline V gene encodes CDR1 KGHSH and CDR2 LQKENI. The CDR3 DNA follows: TGTGCCAGCTCAATACAGGGGCAAGGCGACGAGCAGTACTTC. The encoded protein is CASSIQGQGDEQYF.

V usage is TRBV6-1 and J usage is TRBJ2-3; TRBD2 agrees at 11 bases. CDR1 MNHNS and CDR2 SASEGT come from the germline V gene. The trim removed 3 bases at V and 2 bases at J, leaving 10 bases unmatched. This CDR3 is built from 18 residues. The CDR3 DNA is TGTGCCAGCAGTGAGCCGGGACTAGCGGTCCCCACCACAGATACGCAGTATTTT. Translation: CASSEPGLAVPTTDTQYF.